The source of this T cell receptor beta chain is a study of T cells in localized non-small cell lung cancer. This CDR3 spans 13 amino acids. Germline values: CDR1 SGDLS, CDR2 YYNGEE. V was clipped by 0 bases and J by 14 bases, with 14 bases between them. Some clones are missing from TCRdb's copy, which holds only in-frame ones; the method was immunoSEQ multiplex PCR. The table records about 40,000 clones, approximately 83% of them present only once. The sequencing used peripheral blood, collected before any cancer treatment. The TCR sequence derives from a man aged 35-75 years with stage I lung adenocarcinoma. The V gene is TRBV9, the J gene TRBJ1-4; D gene ambiguous. DNA for the CDR3: TGTGCCAGCAGCGTAGGCGGGAGAAGTCGTCTGTTTTTT. This codes for CASSVGGRSRLFF. Looking up the rest from reference TRBV9 and TRBJ1-4 gives the full variable domain: DSGVTQTPKHLITATGQRVTLRCSPRSGDLSVYWYQQSLDQGLQFLIQYYNGEERAKGNILERFSAQQFPDLHSELNLSSLELGDSALYFCASSVGGRSRLFFGSGTQLSVL.